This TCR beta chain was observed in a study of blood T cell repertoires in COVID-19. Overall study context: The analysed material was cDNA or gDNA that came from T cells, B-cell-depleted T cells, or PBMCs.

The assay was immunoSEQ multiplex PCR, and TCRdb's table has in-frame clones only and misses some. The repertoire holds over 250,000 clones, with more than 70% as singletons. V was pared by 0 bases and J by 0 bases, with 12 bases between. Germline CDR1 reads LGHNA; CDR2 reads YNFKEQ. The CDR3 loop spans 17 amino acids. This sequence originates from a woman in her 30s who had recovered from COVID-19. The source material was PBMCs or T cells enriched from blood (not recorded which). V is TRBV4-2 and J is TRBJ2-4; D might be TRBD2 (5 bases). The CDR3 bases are TGTGCCAGCAGCCAAGAGGCAGCTCGGGGAGCCAAAAACATTCAGTACTTC. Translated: CASSQEAARGAKNIQYF.